A selection of T cell receptor beta chains follows, all from one sample in a study of T cells in Graves' hyperthyroidism and ophthalmopathy. One entry per CDR3 protein, called by TCRdb with MiXCR from the multiplex PCR reads. The data hold around 450,000 distinct CDR3 sequences, with approximately 14% observed a single time. Sequencing was performed on blood. The origin of the receptors is a woman younger than 35 with Graves' hyperthyroidism. CDR3s include the opening cysteine and the closing phenylalanine or tryptophan. A D gene is named only where the DNA matches it firmly. Clone size is given for some rows only: seen once, a few or many times, or a class if the clone is expanded.

CDR3	DNA	V	J	size	D
CSVSRERGAYEQYF	TGCAGTGTCAGTCGTGAGCGGGGCGCCTACGAGCAGTACTTC	TRBV20-1	TRBJ2-7	-	TRBD2
CASSTDRGEQYF	TGTGCCAGCAGTACGGACAGGGGCGAGCAGTACTTC	TRBV27	TRBJ2-7	few	TRBD1
CASSDEGYGYTF	TGTGCCAGCAGTGACGAAGGGTATGGCTACACCTTC	TRBV2	TRBJ1-2	many	-
CASSYGGVAKNIQYF	TGTGCCAGCAGTTACGGTGGAGTAGCCAAAAACATTCAGTACTTC	TRBV6-2/TRBV6-3	TRBJ2-4	few	-
CASSLRDGAYNEQFF	TGCGCCAGCAGCCTCCGGGACGGAGCTTACAATGAGCAGTTCTTC	TRBV5-1	TRBJ2-1	few	-
CASSSRTGEGLEAFF	TGTGCCAGCAGCTCCAGGACAGGGGAGGGGCTGGAAGCTTTCTTT	TRBV7-6	TRBJ1-1	-	TRBD1
CASSPRSSGTNTDTQYF	TGTGCCAGCAGCCCCCGAAGTAGCGGGACCAACACAGATACGCAGTATTTT	TRBV7-8	TRBJ2-3	-	TRBD2
CASSERETNTEAFF	TGTGCCAGCAGTGAACGGGAGACGAACACTGAAGCTTTCTTT	TRBV6-1	TRBJ1-1	many	-
CASSYSIASGNSETQYF	TGTGCCAGCAGTTACTCGATAGCTAGCGGGAACTCAGAGACCCAGTACTTC	TRBV6-6	TRBJ2-5	-	TRBD2
CASSLRINEKLFF	TGTGCCAGCAGTTTACGTATAAATGAAAAACTGTTTTTT	TRBV12-3/TRBV12-4	TRBJ1-4	many	-
CASSYGVTGGGNQPQHF	TGTGCCAGCAGTTACGGAGTTACAGGGGGTGGCAATCAGCCCCAGCATTTT	TRBV6-6	TRBJ1-5	-	TRBD1
CASSLVGGRAVRNIQYF	TGTGCCAGCAGTTTAGTGGGCGGGAGGGCCGTCAGGAACATTCAGTACTTC	TRBV12-3/TRBV12-4	TRBJ2-4	many	TRBD2
CSAPGGVNTEAFF	TGCAGTGCCCCAGGGGGGGTTAACACTGAAGCTTTCTTT	TRBV20-1	TRBJ1-1	many	TRBD1
CASSQGPGRAVGQFF	TGTGCCAGCAGCCAAGGGCCAGGACGAGCGGTTGGGCAGTTCTTC	TRBV3-1	TRBJ2-1	many	-
CSVEAKRTGGGYGYTF	TGCAGCGTTGAAGCCAAGAGGACAGGGGGCGGATATGGCTACACCTTC	TRBV29-1	TRBJ1-2	few	TRBD1
CSASSSGRLGTGELFF	TGCAGTGCTAGTTCTAGCGGGAGATTAGGGACCGGGGAGCTGTTTTTT	TRBV20-1	TRBJ2-2	few	TRBD2
CSASVGLAGGSDTQYF	TGCAGTGCTAGCGTGGGACTAGCGGGAGGGTCGGATACGCAGTATTTT	TRBV20-1	TRBJ2-3	many	TRBD2
CASSLASGIRRHEQFF	TGTGCCAGCAGCTTAGCGTCAGGAATTCGACGCCATGAGCAGTTCTTC	TRBV7-9	TRBJ2-1	many	-
CASSTGTYNEQFF	TGTGCCAGTAGTACGGGGACCTACAATGAGCAGTTCTTC	TRBV19	TRBJ2-1	few	-
CATSDFRGLAGPYNEQFF	TGTGCCACCAGTGATTTCCGGGGACTAGCGGGACCATACAATGAGCAGTTCTTC	TRBV24-1	TRBJ2-1	-	TRBD2
CASSFPGTAEQYF	TGTGCCAGCAGCTTTCCTGGGACAGCCGAGCAGTACTTC	TRBV7-9	TRBJ2-7	many	TRBD1
CAGTGEGHEQYF	TGTGCCGGGACAGGGGAAGGTCACGAGCAGTACTTC	TRBV2	TRBJ2-7	many	TRBD1
CASEVRETQYF	TGTGCCAGCGAGGTCCGGGAGACCCAGTACTTC	TRBV6-1	TRBJ2-5	few	-
CASIPDRPNTEAFF	TGTGCCAGTATTCCCGACAGACCGAACACTGAAGCTTTCTTT	TRBV19	TRBJ1-1	-	-
CATSDTGPAGSGANVLTF	TGTGCCACCAGCGACACGGGTCCTGCTGGCTCTGGGGCCAACGTCCTGACTTTC	TRBV24-1	TRBJ2-6	many	-